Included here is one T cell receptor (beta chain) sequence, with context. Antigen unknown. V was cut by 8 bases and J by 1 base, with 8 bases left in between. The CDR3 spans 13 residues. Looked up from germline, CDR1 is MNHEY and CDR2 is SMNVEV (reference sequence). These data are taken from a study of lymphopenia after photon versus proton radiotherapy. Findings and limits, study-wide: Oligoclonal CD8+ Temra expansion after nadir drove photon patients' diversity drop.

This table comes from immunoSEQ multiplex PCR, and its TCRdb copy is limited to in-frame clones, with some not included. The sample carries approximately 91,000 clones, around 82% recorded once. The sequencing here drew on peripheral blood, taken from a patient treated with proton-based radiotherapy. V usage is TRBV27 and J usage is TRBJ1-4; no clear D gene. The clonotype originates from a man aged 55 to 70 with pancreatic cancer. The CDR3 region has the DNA TGTGCCAGCGGAGGCAGAACTAATGAAAAACTGTTTTTT. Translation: CASGGRTNEKLFF.